This entry features one T cell receptor beta chain sequence. Its specificity is unknown. Generated by immunoSEQ multiplex PCR, the TCRdb table keeps only in-frame clones and is missing some. This sample yields some 16,000 clones, of which about 80% are seen a single time; about 14% belongs to the top ten. The record originates from a study of T cell responses to AZD1222 COVID-19 vaccine. Second doses at about 4 or about 12 weeks were pooled. V shed 6 bases and J shed 4 bases, with 7 bases lying between them. CDR3 length: 12 amino acids. The germline CDR1 and CDR2 sequences are SQVTM and ANQGSEA. Study-wide results and limits: Regions 160-218 and 743-854 dominated among vaccine-associated CD4 TCRs spanning spike. A mostly white British donor set with more females was recruited, and clonal diversity was possibly underestimated.

The chain carries TRBV29-1 and TRBJ2-6; D remains unclear. Sequenced material: peripheral blood, taken 28 days after the second AZD1222 dose. This receptor was obtained from an adult who received the AZD1222 COVID-19 vaccine. CDR3 DNA sequence: TGCAGCGTCCGTACGGGGGCCAACGTCCTGACTTTC. The encoded protein is CSVRTGANVLTF.